Included here is one T cell receptor beta chain sequence, with context. This sample is drawn from a study of cytomegalovirus exposure and HLA in healthy donors. Study in general: According to later analysis, the same platform produced the 130 or so validation and several hundred first-cohort repertoires.

Generated by immunoSEQ multiplex PCR, the TCRdb table keeps only in-frame clones and is missing some. The sample holds about 240,000 clones, more than 75% seen once. V was trimmed by 3 bases and J by 8 bases, leaving 14 bases between them. The germline V gene has CDR1 MDHEN and CDR2 SYDVKM. The CDR3 is 14 amino acids. This TCR derives from a woman aged 30 to 39 in good health and CMV-seropositive. Sequencing input: PBMCs. The chain uses TRBV28 and TRBJ1-3; the D gene is possibly TRBD1 (6 bases). The CDR3 DNA follows: TGTGCCAGCAGTTTCCAGGGGTTTTTACACACCATATATTTT. It translates to CASSFQGFLHTIYF.